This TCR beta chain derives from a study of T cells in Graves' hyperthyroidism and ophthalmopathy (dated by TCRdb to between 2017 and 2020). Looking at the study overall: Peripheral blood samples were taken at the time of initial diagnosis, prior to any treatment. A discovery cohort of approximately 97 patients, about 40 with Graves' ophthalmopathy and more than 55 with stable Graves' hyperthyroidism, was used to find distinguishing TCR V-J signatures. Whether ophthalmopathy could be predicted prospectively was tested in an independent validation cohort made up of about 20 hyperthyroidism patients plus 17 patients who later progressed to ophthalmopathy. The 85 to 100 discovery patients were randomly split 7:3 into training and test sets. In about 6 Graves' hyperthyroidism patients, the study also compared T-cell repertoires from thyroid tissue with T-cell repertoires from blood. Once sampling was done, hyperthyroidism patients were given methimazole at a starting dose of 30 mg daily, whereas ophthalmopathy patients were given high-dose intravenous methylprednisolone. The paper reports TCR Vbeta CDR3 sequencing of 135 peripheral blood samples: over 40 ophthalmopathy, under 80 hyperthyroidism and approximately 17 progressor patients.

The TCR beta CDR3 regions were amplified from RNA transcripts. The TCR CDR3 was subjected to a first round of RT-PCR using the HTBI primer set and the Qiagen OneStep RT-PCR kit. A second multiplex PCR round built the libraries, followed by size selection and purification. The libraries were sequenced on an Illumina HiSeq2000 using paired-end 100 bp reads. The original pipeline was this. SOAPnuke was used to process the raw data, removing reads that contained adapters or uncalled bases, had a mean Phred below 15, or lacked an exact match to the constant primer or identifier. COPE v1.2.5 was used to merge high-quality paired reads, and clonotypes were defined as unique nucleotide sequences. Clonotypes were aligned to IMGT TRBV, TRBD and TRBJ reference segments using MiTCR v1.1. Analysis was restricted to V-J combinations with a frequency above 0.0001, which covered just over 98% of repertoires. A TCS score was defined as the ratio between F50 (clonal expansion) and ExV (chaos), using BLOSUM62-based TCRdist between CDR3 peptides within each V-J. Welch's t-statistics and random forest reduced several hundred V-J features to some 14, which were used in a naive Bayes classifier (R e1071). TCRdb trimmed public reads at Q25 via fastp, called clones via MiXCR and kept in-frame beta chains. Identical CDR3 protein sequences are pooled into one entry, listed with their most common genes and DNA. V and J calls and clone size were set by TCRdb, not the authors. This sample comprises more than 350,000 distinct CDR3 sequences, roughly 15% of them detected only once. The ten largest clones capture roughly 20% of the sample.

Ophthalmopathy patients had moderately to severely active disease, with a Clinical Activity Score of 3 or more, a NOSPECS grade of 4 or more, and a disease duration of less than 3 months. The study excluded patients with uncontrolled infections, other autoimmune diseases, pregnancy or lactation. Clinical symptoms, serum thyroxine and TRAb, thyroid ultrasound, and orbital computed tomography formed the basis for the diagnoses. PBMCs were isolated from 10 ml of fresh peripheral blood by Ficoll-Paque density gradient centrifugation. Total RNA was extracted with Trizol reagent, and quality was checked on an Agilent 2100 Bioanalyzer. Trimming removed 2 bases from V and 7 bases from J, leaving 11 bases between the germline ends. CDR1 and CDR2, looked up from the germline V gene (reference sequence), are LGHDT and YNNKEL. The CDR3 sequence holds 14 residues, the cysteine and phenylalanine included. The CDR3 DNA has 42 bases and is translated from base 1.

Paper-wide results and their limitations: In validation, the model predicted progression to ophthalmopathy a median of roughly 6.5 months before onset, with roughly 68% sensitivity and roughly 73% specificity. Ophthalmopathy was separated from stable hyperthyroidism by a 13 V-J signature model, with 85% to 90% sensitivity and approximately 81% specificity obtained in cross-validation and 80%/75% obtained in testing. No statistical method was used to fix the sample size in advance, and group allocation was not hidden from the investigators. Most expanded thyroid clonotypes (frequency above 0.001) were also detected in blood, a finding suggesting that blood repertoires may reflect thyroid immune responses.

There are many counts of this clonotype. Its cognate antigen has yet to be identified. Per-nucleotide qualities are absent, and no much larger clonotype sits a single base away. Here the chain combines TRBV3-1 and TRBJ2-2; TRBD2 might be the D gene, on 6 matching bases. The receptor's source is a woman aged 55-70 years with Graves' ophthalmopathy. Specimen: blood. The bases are TGTGCCAGCAGCCAATTAAGCGGGTTCGGGGAGCTGTTTTTT. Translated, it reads CASSQLSGFGELFF.